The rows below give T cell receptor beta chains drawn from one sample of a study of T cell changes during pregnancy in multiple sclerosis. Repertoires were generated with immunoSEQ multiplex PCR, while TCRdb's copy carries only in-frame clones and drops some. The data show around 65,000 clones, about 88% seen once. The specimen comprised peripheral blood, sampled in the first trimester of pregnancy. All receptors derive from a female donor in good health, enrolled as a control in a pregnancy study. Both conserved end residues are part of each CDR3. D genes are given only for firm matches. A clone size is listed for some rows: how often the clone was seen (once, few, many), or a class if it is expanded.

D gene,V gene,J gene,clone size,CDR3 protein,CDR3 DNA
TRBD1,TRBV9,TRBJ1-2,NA,CASRGDRGQVYGYTF,TGTGCCAGCAGAGGGGACAGGGGGCAGGTCTATGGCTACACCTTC
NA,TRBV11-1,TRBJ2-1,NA,CASSLGDSGERFF,TGTGCCAGCAGCTTAGGAGATTCCGGCGAGCGGTTCTTC
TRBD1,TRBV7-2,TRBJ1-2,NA,CASRSGGTGPYGYTF,TGTGCCAGCCGCAGTGGCGGGACAGGGCCATATGGCTACACCTTC
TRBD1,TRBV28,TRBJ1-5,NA,CASDRGNQPQHF,TGTGCCAGCGACAGGGGAAATCAGCCCCAGCATTTT
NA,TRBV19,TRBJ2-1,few,CASSDGSHNEQFF,TGTGCCAGTAGTGACGGGAGCCACAATGAGCAGTTCTTC
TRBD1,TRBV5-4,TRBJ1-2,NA,CASSLAEQGRYTF,TGTGCCAGCAGCTTGGCCGAACAGGGGCGCTACACCTTC
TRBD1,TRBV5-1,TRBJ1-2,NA,CASSFLGQGRSSYNYGYTF,TGCGCCAGCAGCTTTCTAGGACAGGGCCGTAGCTCTTACAACTATGGCTACACCTTC
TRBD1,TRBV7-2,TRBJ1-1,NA,CASSLQGASTEAFF,TGTGCCAGCAGCTTACAGGGGGCTAGCACTGAGGCTTTCTTT
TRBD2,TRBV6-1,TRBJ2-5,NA,CASSGLAGGGETQYF,TGTGCCAGCAGCGGACTAGCGGGGGGGGGAGAGACCCAGTACTTC
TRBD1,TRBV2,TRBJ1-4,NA,CASRPGQPEKLFF,TGTGCCAGCAGGCCGGGACAGCCCGAAAAACTGTTTTTT
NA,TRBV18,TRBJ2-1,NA,CASSPVRGGPYNEQFF,TGTGCCAGCTCACCAGTAAGGGGGGGGCCCTACAATGAGCAGTTCTTC
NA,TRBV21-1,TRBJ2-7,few,CATFPGGARYEQYF,TGTGCCACCTTCCCGGGGGGGGCGCGTTACGAGCAGTACTTC
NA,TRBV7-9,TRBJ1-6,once,CASREGLSPLHF,TGTGCCAGCAGGGAAGGACTTTCACCCCTCCACTTT
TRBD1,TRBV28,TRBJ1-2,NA,CASSSWTGGSHDYGYTF,TGTGCCAGCAGTTCCTGGACAGGGGGAAGTCATGACTATGGCTACACCTTC
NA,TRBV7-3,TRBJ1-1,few,CASSLDLNTEAFF,TGTGCCAGCAGCTTAGACTTGAACACTGAAGCTTTCTTT
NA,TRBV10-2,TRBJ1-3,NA,CASSETGGTGNTIYF,TGCGCCAGCAGTGAAACAGGCGGAACTGGAAACACCATATATTTT
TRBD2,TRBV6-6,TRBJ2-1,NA,CASTDLAGTNNEQFF,TGTGCCAGCACCGACCTAGCGGGGACTAACAATGAGCAGTTCTTC
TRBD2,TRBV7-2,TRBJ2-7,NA,CASSQFSRLAGGSYEQYF,TGTGCCAGCAGCCAGTTTTCCCGACTAGCGGGAGGGTCCTACGAGCAGTACTTC
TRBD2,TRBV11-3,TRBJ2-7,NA,CASSTRAGERIEQYF,TGTGCCAGCAGCACGCGGGCGGGAGAGAGGATCGAGCAGTACTTC
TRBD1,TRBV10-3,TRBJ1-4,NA,CAIRGQGATEKLFF,TGTGCCATCAGGGGACAGGGGGCTACTGAAAAACTGTTTTTT
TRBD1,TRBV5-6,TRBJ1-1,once,CASSPPGGMNTEAFF,TGTGCCAGCAGCCCCCCAGGGGGAATGAACACTGAAGCTTTCTTT
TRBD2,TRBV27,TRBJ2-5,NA,CASRKRSSSSGVSMETQYF,TGTGCCAGCAGGAAAAGGAGTTCTTCTAGCGGGGTTTCGATGGAGACCCAGTACTTC
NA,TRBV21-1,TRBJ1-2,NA,CASSKKHPGQGRDGYTF,TGTGCCAGCAGCAAAAAGCACCCGGGACAGGGGAGGGATGGCTACACCTTC
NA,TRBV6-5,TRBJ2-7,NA,CASSYRDTLYEQYF,TGTGCCAGCAGTTATCGGGACACCCTCTACGAGCAGTACTTC
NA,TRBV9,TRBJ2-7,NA,CASSVGNGEQYF,TGTGCCAGCAGCGTAGGCAACGGCGAGCAGTACTTC
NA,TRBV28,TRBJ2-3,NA,CASSLTGHSTDTQYF,TGTGCCAGCAGTTTAACAGGGCACAGCACAGATACGCAGTATTTT
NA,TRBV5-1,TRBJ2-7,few,CASSLVPGNKNEQYF,TGCGCCAGCAGCTTGGTGCCAGGGAATAAGAACGAGCAGTACTTC
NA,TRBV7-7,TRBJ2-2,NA,CASSQEGGRGGELFF,TGTGCTAGCAGCCAGGAGGGAGGCCGTGGCGGGGAGCTGTTTTTT
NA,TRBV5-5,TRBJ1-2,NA,CASSTWTVANYGYTF,TGTGCCAGCAGCACGTGGACAGTCGCTAACTATGGCTACACCTTC
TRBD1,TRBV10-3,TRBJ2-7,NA,CAISASSGQGANEQYF,TGTGCCATCAGTGCTTCCTCCGGGCAGGGGGCCAACGAGCAGTACTTC
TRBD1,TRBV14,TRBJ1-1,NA,CASSRRGLGDTEAFF,TGTGCCAGCAGCCGGAGGGGGCTCGGGGACACTGAAGCTTTCTTT
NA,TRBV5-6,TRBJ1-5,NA,CASSLRGGNNQPQHF,TGTGCCAGCAGCCTGAGAGGGGGAAACAATCAGCCCCAGCATTTT
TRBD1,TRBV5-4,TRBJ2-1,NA,CASSLLPGQGFKNEQFF,TGTGCCAGCAGCTTATTACCGGGACAGGGATTTAAGAATGAGCAGTTCTTC
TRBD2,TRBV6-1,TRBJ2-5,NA,CASSETSGGETQYF,TGTGCCAGCAGTGAAACAAGCGGGGGGGAGACCCAGTACTTC
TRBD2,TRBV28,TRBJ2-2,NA,CASSSVSGRARVGELFF,TGTGCCAGCAGTTCCGTTAGCGGGAGGGCCAGGGTCGGGGAGCTGTTTTTT
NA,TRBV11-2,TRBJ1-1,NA,CASSRVREDTEAFF,TGTGCCAGCAGTAGGGTCAGGGAAGACACTGAAGCTTTCTTT
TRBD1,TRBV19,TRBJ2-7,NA,CASSGGQGAYEQYF,TGTGCCAGTAGTGGGGGACAGGGGGCCTACGAGCAGTACTTC
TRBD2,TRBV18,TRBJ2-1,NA,CASSPPGTSGRVPFF,TGTGCCAGCTCACCACCCGGGACTAGCGGGAGAGTCCCGTTCTTC
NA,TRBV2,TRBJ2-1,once,CASNRPSYNEQFF,TGTGCCAGCAACAGGCCTTCCTACAATGAGCAGTTCTTC
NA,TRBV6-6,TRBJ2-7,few,CASNSVGQGTLYEQYF,TGTGCCAGCAATTCGGTGGGCCAGGGTACTCTCTACGAGCAGTACTTC
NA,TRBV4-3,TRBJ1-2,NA,CASSPGQNYGYTF,TGCGCCAGCAGCCCCGGACAAAACTATGGCTACACCTTC
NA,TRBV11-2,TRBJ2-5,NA,CASSRGETQYF,TGTGCCAGCAGCCGCGGAGAGACCCAGTACTTC
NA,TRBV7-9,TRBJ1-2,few,CASTLPEEGYTF,TGTGCCAGCACTCTTCCCGAGGAGGGCTACACCTTC
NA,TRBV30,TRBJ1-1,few,CAWSKGRAGGSTEAFF,TGTGCCTGGAGTAAAGGGAGGGCGGGTGGTTCGACTGAAGCTTTCTTT
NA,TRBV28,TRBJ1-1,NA,CASKRSPNTEAFF,TGTGCCAGCAAACGGTCGCCGAACACTGAAGCTTTCTTT
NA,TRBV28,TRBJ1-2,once,CASSFGGTRGYTF,TGTGCCAGCAGTTTTGGTGGGACTAGGGGCTACACCTTC
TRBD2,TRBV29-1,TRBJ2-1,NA,CSGSLAGGNNEQFF,TGCAGCGGATCCTTAGCGGGAGGTAACAATGAGCAGTTCTTC
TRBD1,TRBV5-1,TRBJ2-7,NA,CASSSGPPGQGYYEQYF,TGCGCCAGCAGCTCGGGACCACCGGGACAGGGCTACTACGAGCAGTACTTC
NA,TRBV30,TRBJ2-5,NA,CAWGTGFGETQYF,TGTGCCTGGGGTACAGGGTTCGGCGAGACCCAGTACTTC
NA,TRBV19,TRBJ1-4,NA,CASNGGEVDHEKLFF,TGTGCCAGTAACGGAGGAGAAGTGGATCATGAAAAACTGTTTTTT
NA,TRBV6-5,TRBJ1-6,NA,CASSPTVGPLHF,TGTGCCAGCAGCCCGACAGTCGGGCCCCTCCACTTT
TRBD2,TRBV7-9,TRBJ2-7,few,CASSLVGTTTEQYF,TGTGCCAGCAGCTTAGTCGGGACTACAACCGAGCAGTACTTC
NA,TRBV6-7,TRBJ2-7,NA,CASNLKGFVYEQYF,TGTGCCAGCAACCTTAAGGGGTTTGTCTACGAGCAGTACTTC